This T cell receptor beta chain originates from a study of cytomegalovirus exposure and HLA in healthy donors. Germline CDR1 SQVTM, CDR2 ANQGSEA. J gave up 7 bases and V 6 bases, and 4 bases lay outside the gene matches. The CDR3 contains 13 residues. For this clone: Its matching antigen is unknown.

Study results and caveats: Data from an earlier analysis indicated that most TCR beta V segments were productive either about 90% or about 30% of the time. For TCR beta chains, V- and J-gene trimming was later linked to a missense DCLRE1C variant. Most CMV-associated TCR beta chains were later found to appear HLA-restricted.

60 Vbeta and 13 Jbeta primers were used in PCR. Profiled with immunoSEQ multiplex PCR; TCRdb holds only in-frame clones, not every one. The sample yields some 210,000 clones, over 80% seen once. This receptor was taken from a woman aged 50 to 65 in good health and CMV-seropositive. V gene TRBV29-1 combines with J gene TRBJ1-6, with 9 bases identical to TRBD1. The sample was PBMCs. In nucleotides, the CDR3 is TGCAGCGTCCGGGACAGGGTCAATTCACCCCTCCACTTT. Protein product: CSVRDRVNSPLHF.